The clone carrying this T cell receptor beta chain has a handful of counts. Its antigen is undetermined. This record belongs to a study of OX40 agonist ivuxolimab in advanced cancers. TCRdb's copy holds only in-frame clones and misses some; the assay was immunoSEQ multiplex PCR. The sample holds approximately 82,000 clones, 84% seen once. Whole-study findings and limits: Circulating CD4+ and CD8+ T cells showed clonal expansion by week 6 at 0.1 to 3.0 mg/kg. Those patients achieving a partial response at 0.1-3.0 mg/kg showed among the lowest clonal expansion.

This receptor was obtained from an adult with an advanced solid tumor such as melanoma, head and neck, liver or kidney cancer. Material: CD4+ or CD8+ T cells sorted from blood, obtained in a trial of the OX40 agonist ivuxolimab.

The CDR3 protein is CASSEKRAFF. As DNA, the CDR3 is TGTGCCAGTAGTGAGAAGCGAGCTTTCTTT. V gene TRBV19 combines with J gene TRBJ1-1; D not certain. V was clipped by 5 bases and J by 10 bases, with 8 bases between them. This CDR3 is 10 amino acids long. The germline V gene encodes CDR1 LNHDA and CDR2 SQIVND (reference sequence).